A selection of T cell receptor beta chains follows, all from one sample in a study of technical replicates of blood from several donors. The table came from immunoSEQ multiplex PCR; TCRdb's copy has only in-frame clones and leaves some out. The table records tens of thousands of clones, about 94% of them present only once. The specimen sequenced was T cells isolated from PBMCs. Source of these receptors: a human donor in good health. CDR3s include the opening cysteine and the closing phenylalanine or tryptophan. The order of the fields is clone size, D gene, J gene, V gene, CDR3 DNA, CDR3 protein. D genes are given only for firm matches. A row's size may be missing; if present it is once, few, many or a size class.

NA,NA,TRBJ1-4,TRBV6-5,TGTGCCCGCAGTTATGGGGGCTCCAATGAAAAACTGTTTTTT,CARSYGGSNEKLFF
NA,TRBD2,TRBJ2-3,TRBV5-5,TGTGCCAGCAGAATCGGGACTAGCGGCACAGATACGCAGTATTTT,CASRIGTSGTDTQYF
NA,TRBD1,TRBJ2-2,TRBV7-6,TGTGCCAGCAGCTCCCGGGACAGCTTGGAGCTGTTTTTT,CASSSRDSLELFF
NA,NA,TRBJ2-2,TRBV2,TGTGCCACCTTACTGAGCACCGGGGAGCTGTTTTTT,CATLLSTGELFF
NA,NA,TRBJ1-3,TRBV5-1,TGCGCCAGCAGCATAGAACGGAGCTCTGGAAACACCATATATTTT,CASSIERSSGNTIYF
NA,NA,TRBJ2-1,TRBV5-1,TGCGCCAGCAGCTTGAGCAGGGATCATGAGCAGTTCTTC,CASSLSRDHEQFF
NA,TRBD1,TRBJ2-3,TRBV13,TGTGCCAGCAGCTTAACAGGGGTAGCAGATACGCAGTATTTT,CASSLTGVADTQYF
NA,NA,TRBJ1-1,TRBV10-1,TGCGCCAGCAGCCCCGGGGGGGAGACAGCGAACACTGAAGCTTTCTTT,CASSPGGETANTEAFF
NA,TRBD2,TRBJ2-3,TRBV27,TGTGCCAGCAGTACCATAAACCCGCCCGTCGGGACTAGCGGGGCCTACAGCACAGATACGCAGTATTTT,CASSTINPPVGTSGAYSTDTQYF
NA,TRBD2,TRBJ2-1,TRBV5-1,TGCGCCAGCAGCCCGGGGACTAGCGGGGGGCCCGAGCAGTTCTTC,CASSPGTSGGPEQFF
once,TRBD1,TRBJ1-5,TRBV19,TGTGCCAGTAGCCCACCGAGGACAGGGGTTAATCAGCCCCAGCATTTT,CASSPPRTGVNQPQHF
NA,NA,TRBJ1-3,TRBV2,TGTGCCAGCAGTGATCACGGTGGAAACACCATATATTTT,CASSDHGGNTIYF
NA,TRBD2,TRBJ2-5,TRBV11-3,TGTGCCAGCAGCTTCGGACTAGCTCTCGGTGAGACCCAGTACTTC,CASSFGLALGETQYF
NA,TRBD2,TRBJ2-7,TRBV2,TGTGCCAGCAGCCAACTAGCGGGAGAGCAGTACTTC,CASSQLAGEQYF
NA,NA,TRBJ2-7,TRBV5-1,TGCGCCAGCAGCTTCACGGGAACCTACGAGCAGTACTTC,CASSFTGTYEQYF
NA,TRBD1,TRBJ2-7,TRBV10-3,TGTGCCATCAGTGAGTCGGGCCAGGGGGCCAAGCAGTACTTC,CAISESGQGAKQYF
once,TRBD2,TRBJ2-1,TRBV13,TGTGCCAGCAGTCCGAACGGACTAGCCTACAATGAGCAGTTCTTC,CASSPNGLAYNEQFF
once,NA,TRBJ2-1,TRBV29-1,TGCAGCGAAACCGGGATCTCAAGTCATGAGCAGTTCTTC,CSETGISSHEQFF
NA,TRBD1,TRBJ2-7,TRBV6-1,TGTGCCACCTCCAGGGGGTCCACCTACGAGCAGTACTTC,CATSRGSTYEQYF
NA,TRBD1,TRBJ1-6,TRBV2,TGTGCCAGCACTGTCGGGGACAGTAACTGGTCACCCCTCCACTTT,CASTVGDSNWSPLHF
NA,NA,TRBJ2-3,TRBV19,TGTGCCAGTAGTACCTACCGACTTGATACGCAGTATTTT,CASSTYRLDTQYF
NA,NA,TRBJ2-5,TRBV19,TGTGCCAGTAGTACCTACAGGGATGGGGAGACCCAGTACTTC,CASSTYRDGETQYF
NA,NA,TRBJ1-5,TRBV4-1,TGCGCCAGCAGCCAAGATAGCGCCCGGCCCCAGCATTTT,CASSQDSARPQHF
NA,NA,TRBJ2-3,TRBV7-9,TGTGCCAGCAGCTCAACTCCGGAGTTT,CASSSTPEF
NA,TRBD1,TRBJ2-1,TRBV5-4,TGTGCCAGCAGCGGATCGATGGACAGGGTTAATGAGCAGTTCTTC,CASSGSMDRVNEQFF
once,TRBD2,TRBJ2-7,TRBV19,TGTGCCAGTAGTGTCGGGACTAGCGGCTCCTACGAGCAGTACTTC,CASSVGTSGSYEQYF
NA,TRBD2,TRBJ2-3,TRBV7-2,TGTGCCAGCAGCCCCCGACTAGCGGGGGGCCGCACAGATACGCAGTATTTT,CASSPRLAGGRTDTQYF
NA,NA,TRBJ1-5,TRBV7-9,TGTGCCAGCCAACGGGCGGGGCCGGGCAATCAGCCCCAGCATTTT,CASQRAGPGNQPQHF
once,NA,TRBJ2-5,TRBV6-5,TGTGCCAGCAGTGCCCAGGGGTTCGAGGAGACCCAGTACTTC,CASSAQGFEETQYF
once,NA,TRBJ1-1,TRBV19,TGTGCCAGTAGTATAGATGACAGGAACATGAACACTGAAGCTTTCTTT,CASSIDDRNMNTEAFF
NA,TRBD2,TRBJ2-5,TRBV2,TGTGCCAGCAGACTAGCGGGCGGGTCGGAGACCCAGTACTTC,CASRLAGGSETQYF
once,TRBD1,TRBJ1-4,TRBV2,TGTGCCAGCAGTAAATACAGGGGTGCCGAAGAAAAACTGTTTTTT,CASSKYRGAEEKLFF